The entry below gives a single T cell receptor (beta chain) sequence along with its context. The CDR3 contains 15 residues. CDR1 and CDR2 (germline): MNHEY, SVGAGI. The V and J ends lost 7 bases and 7 bases, in that order; junction bases with no gene match: 13. Per the authors' pipeline: Reference gene primer amplification gave estimated nucleated cell counts. Profiling relied on immunoSEQ multiplex PCR, and the TCRdb table lists in-frame clones only, not all of them. V, J and clone size derive from that table, while D and trimming were established from the DNA sequence. Among about 200,000 clones listed, roughly 84% were seen once. This entry comes from a study of blood T cell repertoires in COVID-19. Study-level background: COVID-19 samples from acute and convalescent phases originated in the United States, Italy and Spain. In each case, the material was cDNA or gDNA derived from T cells, B-cell-depleted T cells, or PBMCs.

Sample: peripheral blood. This receptor was obtained from a woman aged 35 to 49 who had recovered from COVID-19. The rearrangement uses TRBV6-5 and TRBJ1-2; 9 positions match TRBD1. CDR3 protein: CASIPSSRTGVGYTF. The CDR3 region has the DNA TGTGCCAGCATTCCTTCCTCCCGGACAGGGGTTGGCTACACCTTC.